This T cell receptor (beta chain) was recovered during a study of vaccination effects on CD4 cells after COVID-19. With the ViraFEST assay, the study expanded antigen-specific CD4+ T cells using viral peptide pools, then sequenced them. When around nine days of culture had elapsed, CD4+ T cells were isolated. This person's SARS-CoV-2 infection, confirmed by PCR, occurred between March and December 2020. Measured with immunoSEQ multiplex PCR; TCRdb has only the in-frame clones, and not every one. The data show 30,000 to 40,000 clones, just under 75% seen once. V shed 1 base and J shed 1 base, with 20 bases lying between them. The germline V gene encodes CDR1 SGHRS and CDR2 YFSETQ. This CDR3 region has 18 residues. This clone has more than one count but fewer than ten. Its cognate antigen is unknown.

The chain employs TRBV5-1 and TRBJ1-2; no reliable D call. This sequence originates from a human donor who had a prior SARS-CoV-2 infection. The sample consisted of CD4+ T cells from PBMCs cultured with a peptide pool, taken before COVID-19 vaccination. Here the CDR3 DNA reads TGCGCCAGCAGCTTGATAAAGCAGCTCTGGGCCCTTAACTATGGCTACACCTTC. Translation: CASSLIKQLWALNYGYTF.